The 21 T cell receptor beta chains in this list originate from one sample, sequenced in a study of cytomegalovirus exposure and HLA in healthy donors. In the PCR, 60 Vbeta and 13 Jbeta primers were used. The data were produced by immunoSEQ multiplex PCR, yet TCRdb's version contains in-frame clones alone and is incomplete. Counted here are about 120,000 clones, 80% occurring once; the ten biggest clones make up approximately 8.8%. The material sequenced was PBMCs. The receptors were sampled from a female donor in good health and CMV-seropositive.

This chain joins TRBV5-4 and TRBJ1-2, with 9 bases aligning to TRBD1. Germline V CDR1 and CDR2: SGHNT, YYREEE (reference sequence). Germline trimming cut 4 bases from V and 6 bases from J; bases unmatched to any gene: 7. The CDR3 length is 14 residues. CDR3 nucleotides: TGTGCCAGCAGCGCGGGACAGGGCCCCCATGGCTACACCTTC. Translation gives CASSAGQGPHGYTF.

The chain recombines TRBV5-4 with TRBJ2-4; D might be TRBD1 (6 bases). Germline-derived CDR1 and CDR2 are SGHNT and YYREEE (reference sequence). There are 17 residues in the CDR3. Trimming removed 3 bases at V and 1 base at J, with 17 bases between. CDR3 sequence: CASSSSGTPEAKNIQYF. CDR3 nucleotide sequence: TGTGCCAGCAGCTCATCCGGGACACCGGAGGCCAAAAACATTCAGTACTTC.

This chain joins TRBV7-8 and TRBJ2-7; TRBD1 is a possible D gene (6 bases). Trimming left V 4 bases short and J 2 bases short, with 12 bases between. Germline assignment: CDR1 SGHVS and CDR2 FQNEAQ. CDR3 length equals 14 residues. The CDR3 protein is CASSYGQNPYEQYF. The CDR3 nucleotides read TGTGCCAGCAGCTACGGACAGAACCCCTACGAGCAGTACTTC.

The gene calls are TRBV7-9 and TRBJ2-7, with a weak D call TRBD1 (5 bases). The V end was cut by 1 base, the J end by 3 bases, with 10 bases between. CDR3 length equals 14 residues. Looked up from germline, CDR1 is SEHNR and CDR2 is FQNEAQ (reference sequence). CDR3 in DNA: TGTGCCAGCAGCTTAGTTCCAGGGCGCTACGAGCAGTACTTC. Its translation is CASSLVPGRYEQYF.

The V gene is TRBV5-1, the J gene TRBJ2-7; 7 nucleotides line up with TRBD2. The CDR3 runs to 15 residues. Per germline, CDR1 SGHRS and CDR2 YFSETQ. Trimming at V came to 7 bases and at J to 0 bases, leaving 10 bases not matched to a gene. This CDR3 reads CASSIYSGGSYEQYF. DNA for the CDR3: TGCGCCAGCTCCATTTATTCGGGGGGCTCCTACGAGCAGTACTTC. Supplemented by reference TRBV5-1 and TRBJ2-7, the full variable domain reads KAGVTQTPRYLIKTRGQQVTLSCSPISGHRSVSWYQQTPGQGLQFLFEYFSETQRNKGNFPGRFSGRQFSNSRSEMNVSTLELGDSALYLCASSIYSGGSYEQYFGPGTRLTVT.

This chain connects TRBV5-4 to TRBJ1-3; 9 nucleotides agree with TRBD1. CDR1 and CDR2 (germline): SGHNT, YYREEE (reference sequence). After removal of 4 bases from V and 4 bases from J, the junction contained 9 bases not matched to a gene. CDR3 length: 16 residues. This CDR3 is CASSTSGTGIGNTIYF. The CDR3 nucleotides are TGTGCCAGCAGCACGTCCGGGACAGGGATCGGAAACACCATATATTTT. The full variable domain, completed using reference TRBV5-4 and TRBJ1-3, is ETGVTQSPTHLIKTRGQQVTLRCSSQSGHNTVSWYQQALGQGPQFIFQYYREEENGRGNFPPRFSGLQFPNYSSELNVNALELDDSALYLCASSTSGTGIGNTIYFGEGSWLTVV.

The chain has TRBV4-1 and TRBJ2-7, with a possible D match to TRBD1 (6 bases). V was shortened by 0 bases and J by 3 bases, with 12 bases between the two germline ends. This CDR3 is built from 15 residues. Germline V gene lookup returns CDR1 MGHRA and CDR2 YSYEKL. For the CDR3, the DNA is TGCGCCAGCAGCCAAGATTCGACAGGAATCTACGAGCAGTACTTC. This sequence encodes CASSQDSTGIYEQYF.

V gene TRBV7-3 combines with J gene TRBJ2-3; D remains unclear. Germline CDR1 SGHTA, CDR2 FQGTGA. This CDR3 comprises 12 residues. The germline V and J ends were trimmed by 6 bases and 2 bases, with 6 bases remaining between them. CDR3 amino acids: CASSRDTDTQYF. The CDR3 DNA is TGTGCCAGCAGTCGAGACACAGATACGCAGTATTTT.

This clone was detected only a few times. Here the CDR3 reads CASSESTSGGPNEQFF. Written as DNA, the CDR3 is TGTGCCAGCAGTGAGTCGACTAGCGGGGGGCCCAATGAGCAGTTCTTC. The J gene is TRBJ2-1, the V gene TRBV6-4, with TRBD2 identical over 13 bases. CDR1 is MRHNA and CDR2 is SNTAGT in the germline V gene. Trimming took 3 bases from V and 6 from J; bases not matched to a gene: 5. The CDR3 has 16 residues.

The V and J genes are TRBV30 and TRBJ1-2, with 8 nucleotides matching TRBD1. This CDR3 is 13 amino acids long. CDR1 and CDR2 (germline): GTSNPN, SVGIG (reference sequence). The junction had 6 bases not matched to a gene; V was cut back by 3 bases and J by 6 bases. CDR3 loop: CAWRTQGANGYTF. The CDR3 region has the DNA TGTGCCTGGAGGACCCAGGGGGCAAATGGCTACACCTTC.

The V and J genes are TRBV19 and TRBJ1-6, with unresolved D. From germline, CDR1 is LNHDA and CDR2 SQIVND (reference sequence). CDR3 length: 13 amino acids. Trimming removed 5 bases at V and 7 bases at J, with 9 bases between. CDR3 nucleotide sequence: TGTGCCAGTAGTGGCAGAGGAAATTCACCCCTCCACTTT. Its protein product is CASSGRGNSPLHF.

This chain links TRBV10-3 with TRBJ1-3; 8 bases map to TRBD1. The V and J ends lost 6 bases and 2 bases, in that order; junction bases with no gene match: 3. The CDR3 is made up of 14 amino acids. Looked up from germline, CDR1 is ENHRY and CDR2 is SYGVKD. The CDR3 here is CAISQDRAGNTIYF. CDR3 coding DNA: TGTGCCATCAGCCAGGACAGGGCTGGAAACACCATATATTTT.

This chain links TRBV6-6 with TRBJ2-7; 7 bases line up with TRBD1. J was trimmed by 5 bases and V by 4 bases; bases with no gene match: 11. CDR1 and CDR2 (germline): MNHNY, SVGAGI (reference sequence). This CDR3 has 15 residues. This CDR3 is CASSSRQGVLDEQYF. The CDR3 DNA reads TGTGCCAGCAGTTCCCGTCAGGGGGTTCTGGACGAGCAGTACTTC.

V is TRBV6-5 and J is TRBJ1-4; no firm D call. The V and J ends lost 10 bases and 5 bases respectively, with 8 bases between them. The CDR3 is made up of 11 amino acids. CDR1 is MNHEY, CDR2 SVGAGI, per germline. The CDR3 sequence is CATRGNEKLFF. The CDR3 DNA sequence: TGTGCCACAAGAGGGAATGAAAAACTGTTTTTT.

The chain recombines TRBV28 with TRBJ1-2, with a possible D match to TRBD1 (5 bases). V lost 2 bases and J 2 bases, leaving 12 bases between the germline ends. The CDR3 runs to 15 residues. Germline CDR1 and CDR2: MDHEN and SYDVKM. The CDR3 sequence is CASSLAGMGNYGYTF. In DNA, the CDR3 is TGTGCCAGCAGTTTAGCAGGGATGGGGAACTATGGCTACACCTTC.

This clone was recorded a few times. The chain has TRBV2 and TRBJ1-1; TRBD1 might be the D (6 bases). This CDR3 has 12 residues. V was cut by 5 bases and J by 7 bases, with 11 bases left in between. CDR1 and CDR2 from the germline V gene are SNHLY and FYNNEI. This chain's CDR3 is CASSRQGSEAFF. In DNA form, the CDR3 reads TGTGCCAGCAGTCGGCAGGGGAGTGAAGCTTTCTTT.

This clone was observed a handful of times. The rearrangement uses TRBV19 and TRBJ1-4; 7 bases fit TRBD1. In germline, CDR1 is LNHDA, CDR2 SQIVND (reference sequence). The trim removed 6 bases at V and 7 bases at J, leaving 2 bases unmatched. The CDR3 covers 12 residues. The CDR3 DNA reads TGTGCCAGTAGCAACAGGGGTGAAAAACTGTTTTTT. Amino acids: CASSNRGEKLFF. The variable domain in full, with the rest retrieved from reference TRBV19 and TRBJ1-4, is DGGITQSPKYLFRKEGQNVTLSCEQNLNHDAMYWYRQDPGQGLRLIYYSQIVNDFQKGDIAEGYSVSREKKESFPLTVTSAQKNPTAFYLCASSNRGEKLFFGSGTQLSVL.

This clone appeared once. CDR3 sequence reads: CASSLALAGDQETQYF. The CDR3 region has the DNA TGCGCCAGCAGCTTGGCCCTAGCGGGGGATCAAGAGACCCAGTACTTC. The gene calls are TRBV5-1 and TRBJ2-5; 10 nucleotides line up with TRBD2. The V and J ends lost 0 bases and 2 bases, in that order; junction bases with no gene match: 4. Germline assignment: CDR1 SGHRS and CDR2 YFSETQ. The CDR3 covers 16 residues.

In this sample, this clone turned up a few times. V is TRBV28 and J is TRBJ2-2; TRBD1 aligns across 9 bases. The CDR3 length is 16 residues. Germline values: CDR1 MDHEN, CDR2 SYDVKM. V lost 2 bases and J lost 3; bases outside the gene matches: 4. CDR3: CASSLRGQGYTGELFF. The CDR3 DNA reads as TGTGCCAGCAGTTTAAGGGGACAGGGTTACACCGGGGAGCTGTTTTTT.

This clone was counted once. V gene TRBV19 combines with J gene TRBJ1-2; TRBD1 matches at 12 bases. Germline values: CDR1 LNHDA, CDR2 SQIVND (reference sequence). V was pared by 11 bases and J by 7 bases, with 8 bases of the junction left unmatched. The CDR3 totals 13 residues. CDR3 residues: CASSGQGAFGYTF. As DNA, the CDR3 is TGTGCCTCCTCGGGACAGGGGGCGTTTGGCTACACCTTC.

The chain has TRBV28 and TRBJ1-1, with D possibly TRBD1 on 6 matching bases. The CDR3 has 15 residues. The V gene lost 2 bases and the J gene lost 4 bases, with 14 bases spanning the gap. The germline V gene has CDR1 MDHEN and CDR2 SYDVKM. In DNA form, the CDR3 reads TGTGCCAGCAGTTTAGGGGGGGCTAGAGGCACTGAAGCTTTCTTT. Its translation: CASSLGGARGTEAFF.